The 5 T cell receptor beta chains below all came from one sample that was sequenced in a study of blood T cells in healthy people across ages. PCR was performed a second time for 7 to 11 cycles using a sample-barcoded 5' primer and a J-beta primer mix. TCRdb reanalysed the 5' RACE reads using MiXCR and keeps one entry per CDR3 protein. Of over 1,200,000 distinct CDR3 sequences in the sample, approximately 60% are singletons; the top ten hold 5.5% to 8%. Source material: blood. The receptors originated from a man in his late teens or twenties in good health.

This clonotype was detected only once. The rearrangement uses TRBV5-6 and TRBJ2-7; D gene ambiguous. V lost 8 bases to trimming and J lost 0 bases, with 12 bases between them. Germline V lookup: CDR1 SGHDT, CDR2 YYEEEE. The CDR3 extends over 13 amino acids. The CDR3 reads CASQMAYSYEQYF. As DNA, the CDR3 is TGTGCCAGTCAGATGGCCTACTCCTACGAGCAGTACTTC.

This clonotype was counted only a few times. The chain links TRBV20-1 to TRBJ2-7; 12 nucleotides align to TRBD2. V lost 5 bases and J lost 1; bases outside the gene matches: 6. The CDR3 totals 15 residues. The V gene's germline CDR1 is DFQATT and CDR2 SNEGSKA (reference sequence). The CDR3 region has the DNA TGCAGTGCTTGGGGCGGGACTAGCGGGTCCTACGAGCAGTACTTC. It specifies CSAWGGTSGSYEQYF.

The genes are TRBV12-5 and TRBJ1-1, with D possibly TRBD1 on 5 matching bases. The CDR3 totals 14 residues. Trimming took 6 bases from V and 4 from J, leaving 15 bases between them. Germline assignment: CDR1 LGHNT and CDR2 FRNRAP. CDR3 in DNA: TGTGCTAGTGGCTCCTCAGGGTTTAGCACTGAAGCTTTCTTT. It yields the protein CASGSSGFSTEAFF.

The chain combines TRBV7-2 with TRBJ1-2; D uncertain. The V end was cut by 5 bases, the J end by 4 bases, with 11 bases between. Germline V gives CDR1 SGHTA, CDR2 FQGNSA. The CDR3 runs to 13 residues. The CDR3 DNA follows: TGTGCCAGCAGCCCGCGAGAGAGCTATGGCTACACCTTC. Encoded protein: CASSPRESYGYTF.

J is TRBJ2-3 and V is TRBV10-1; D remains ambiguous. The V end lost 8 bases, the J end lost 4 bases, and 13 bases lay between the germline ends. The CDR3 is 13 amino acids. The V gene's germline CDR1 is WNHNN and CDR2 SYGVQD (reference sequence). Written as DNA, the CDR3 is TGCGCCAGCCGACCCCATAACGCAGATACGCAGTATTTT. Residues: CASRPHNADTQYF.